This TCR beta chain was profiled in a study of beta chain features in type 1 diabetes. Looked up from germline, CDR1 is MGHRA and CDR2 is YSYEKL. J gave up 8 bases and V 6 bases, and 11 bases lay outside the gene matches. The CDR3 loop spans 15 amino acids. The entirety of the isolated RNA underwent reverse transcription, so expressed TCRB transcripts were sequenced. An average about 3.8 million reads came from naive, central memory and regulatory T cell samples. Clones were sequenced by immunoSEQ multiplex PCR, and TCRdb holds only the in-frame ones, with some missing. The sample shows 430,000 or so clones, over 10% of them seen only once. This clone has ten or more counts. Its target is not known. Points from the study as a whole: A moderate, significant TCRB CDR3 shortening appeared in type 1 diabetes across four CD4+ subsets.

The sequence derives from a woman younger than 30 in good health. The source material was naive CD4+ T cells from blood. The chain combines TRBV4-1 with TRBJ2-1; 9 bases map to TRBD1. The CDR3 spells CASRRGQGKSYEQFF. The CDR3 bases are TGCGCCAGCAGGAGGGGACAGGGAAAGTCTTATGAGCAGTTCTTC.